This passage covers 20 T cell receptor beta chains from one sample sequenced in a study of blood T cell repertoires in COVID-19. Method: immunoSEQ multiplex PCR; TCRdb's copy keeps in-frame clones and lacks some. The table has more than 200,000 clones, 84% seen once. Sequencing was performed on PBMCs or T cells enriched from blood (not recorded which). The origin of the receptors is a man in his sixties who had recovered from COVID-19.

The CDR3 DNA reads TGCGCCAGCAGTACCGGGACAGCGAGCTCCTATAATTCACCCCTCCACTTT. This encodes CASSTGTASSYNSPLHF. This chain connects TRBV5-1 to TRBJ1-6; 7 bases match TRBD1. V lost 5 bases to trimming and J lost 0 bases; unmatched junction nucleotides: 8. Germline-derived CDR1 and CDR2 are SGHRS and YFSETQ. The CDR3 has 17 amino acids.

This clone was seen once. The chain has TRBV5-1 and TRBJ2-5; tentative D call: TRBD2 (5 bases). This CDR3 has 14 amino acids. CDR1 and CDR2 from the germline V gene are SGHRS and YFSETQ. V was clipped by 3 bases and J by 2 bases, with 11 bases between them. CDR3 region: CASSSLGHQETQYF. The CDR3 DNA sequence: TGCGCCAGCAGCTCACTAGGGCATCAAGAGACCCAGTACTTC. Looking up the rest from reference TRBV5-1 and TRBJ2-5 gives the full variable domain: KAGVTQTPRYLIKTRGQQVTLSCSPISGHRSVSWYQQTPGQGLQFLFEYFSETQRNKGNFPGRFSGRQFSNSRSEMNVSTLELGDSALYLCASSSLGHQETQYFGPGTRLLVL.

The V gene is TRBV20-1, the J gene TRBJ1-1, with 8 bases identical to TRBD1. The germline CDR1 and CDR2 sequences are DFQATT and SNEGSKA (reference sequence). Trimming removed 7 bases from V and 5 bases from J; junction bases left unmatched: 3. The CDR3 spans 11 residues. CDR3 residues: CSVNRGTEAFF. The CDR3 coding sequence is TGCAGTGTCAACAGGGGGACTGAAGCTTTCTTT.

This clone was observed a few times. V usage is TRBV4-2 and J usage is TRBJ1-5; 11 bases line up with TRBD1. This CDR3 spans 15 amino acids. Germline-derived CDR1 and CDR2 are LGHNA and YNFKEQ. The J segment lost 7 bases and the V segment lost 3 bases, leaving 5 bases of the junction unmatched. The CDR3 nucleotides read TGTGCCAGCAGCCAGAGGACAGGGGGCTTGCAGCCCCAGCATTTT. It translates to CASSQRTGGLQPQHF.

The chain is built from TRBV29-1 and TRBJ1-6; D might be TRBD1 (5 bases). Germline V lookup: CDR1 SQVTM, CDR2 ANQGSEA. V lost 7 bases, J lost 7 bases, and 14 bases lay in between. This CDR3 spans 13 amino acids. The CDR3 loop reads CSAGDRRNSPLHF. CDR3 DNA sequence: TGCAGCGCCGGAGACAGAAGGAATTCACCCCTCCACTTT.

J is TRBJ1-2 and V is TRBV27, with D possibly matching TRBD1 (5 bases). The CDR3 length is 14 residues. The germline V gene encodes CDR1 MNHEY and CDR2 SMNVEV (reference sequence). The V gene lost 6 bases and the J gene lost 4 bases, with 15 bases spanning the gap. The CDR3 nucleotides read TGTGCCAGCAGCGCCCTGGGGGGGGGCTATGGCTACACCTTC. Its protein is CASSALGGGYGYTF.

The chain carries TRBV7-2 and TRBJ1-5; D is ambiguous. V lost 2 bases and J lost 6, with 14 bases in between. This CDR3 contains 15 residues. Germline V CDR1 and CDR2: SGHTA, FQGNSA. The CDR3 is CASSLNQEAFQPQHF. Here the CDR3 DNA reads TGTGCCAGCAGCTTAAACCAGGAGGCCTTTCAGCCCCAGCATTTT.

In the case of this clone: The sample holds other DNA sequences that translate to the same CDR3. The rearrangement joins TRBV7-2 to TRBJ2-5, with 10 bases that match TRBD2. Germline V gene sequence: CDR1 SGHTA, CDR2 FQGNSA. The V gene end was trimmed by 2 bases and the J gene end by 3 bases; junction bases not matched to a gene: 3. This CDR3 region has 15 residues. The chain's CDR3 is CASSLRLAGEETQYF. The CDR3 nucleotides are TGTGCCAGCAGCTTACGTCTAGCGGGGGAAGAGACCCAGTACTTC.

The V call is TRBV29-1, the J call TRBJ2-3; 11 bases agree with TRBD2. The V gene's germline CDR1 is SQVTM and CDR2 ANQGSEA. This CDR3 spans 15 amino acids. Trimming took 4 bases from V and 3 from J; bases not matched to a gene: 6. The chain's CDR3 is CSVVLAGGATDTQYF. As DNA, the CDR3 is TGCAGCGTTGTTCTAGCGGGGGGAGCAACAGATACGCAGTATTTT.

The chain joins TRBV3-1 (or the pseudogene TRBV3-2) to TRBJ2-1; 7 positions match TRBD1. Germline trimming cut 5 bases from V and 6 bases from J; bases unmatched to any gene: 7. This CDR3 contains 14 residues. Germline CDR1 is LGHDT and CDR2 is YNNKEL (reference sequence). For the CDR3, the DNA is TGTGCCAGCAGCTACTCACAGGGGATCAATGAGCAGTTCTTC. Its translation is CASSYSQGINEQFF.

The chain recombines TRBV5-6 with TRBJ1-2; D might be TRBD1 (5 bases). Germline-derived CDR1 and CDR2 are SGHDT and YYEEEE. The CDR3 covers 12 residues. V gave up 1 base and J gave up 8 bases, with 9 bases separating them. CDR3 in amino acids: CASSLLGGGYTF. Written as DNA, the CDR3 is TGTGCCAGCAGCTTGTTGGGGGGAGGCTACACCTTC.

V usage is TRBV4-2 and J usage is TRBJ1-2; 10 bases map to TRBD1. CDR1 and CDR2 from the germline V gene are LGHNA and YNFKEQ. The CDR3 runs to 17 residues. V lost 0 bases to trimming and J lost 8 bases; unmatched junction nucleotides: 12. CDR3: CASSQERSTGGADGYTF. As DNA, the CDR3 is TGTGCCAGCAGCCAAGAAAGATCGACAGGGGGCGCGGACGGCTACACCTTC.

This clone was picked up one time. The chain is built from TRBV7-2 and TRBJ2-3, with TRBD2 matching over 9 bases. After removal of 5 bases from V and 2 bases from J, the junction contained 11 bases not matched to a gene. This CDR3 contains 17 residues. Germline values: CDR1 SGHTA, CDR2 FQGNSA. The CDR3 is CASSARGLAVATDTQYF. CDR3 DNA sequence: TGTGCCAGCAGCGCCCGGGGACTAGCTGTGGCCACAGATACGCAGTATTTT.

This chain joins TRBV7-2 and TRBJ1-1, with a tentative D call TRBD1 (5 bases). The CDR3 contains 18 residues. Germline CDR1 and CDR2: SGHTA and FQGNSA. Trimming stripped 1 base from V and 4 bases from J, with 22 bases between. The CDR3 spells CASSLGVIRGGKFTEAFF. The CDR3 region has the DNA TGTGCCAGCAGCTTAGGAGTTATTCGGGGGGGGAAATTCACTGAAGCTTTCTTT.

A few counts support this clone. J is TRBJ1-3 and V is TRBV5-1; TRBD1 agrees at 7 bases. The V gene end was trimmed by 0 bases and the J gene end by 3 bases; junction bases not matched to a gene: 3. This CDR3 spans 15 amino acids. The germline V gene encodes CDR1 SGHRS and CDR2 YFSETQ. CDR3 DNA sequence: TGCGCCAGCAGCTTGGACAGGGGAGGTGGAAACACCATATATTTT. Translation gives CASSLDRGGGNTIYF.

This clone was counted only a few times. This chain uses TRBV11-2 with TRBJ1-5; no clear D. The CDR3 is 14 residues long. CDR1 SGHAT and CDR2 FQNNGV come from the germline V gene. Trimming shortened V by 1 base and J by 4 bases, and 8 bases separated the two germline ends. In DNA, the CDR3 is TGTGCCAGCAGCTTAGCGGGGAGGAATCAGCCCCAGCATTTT. This gives the protein CASSLAGRNQPQHF.

The chain combines TRBV7-6 with TRBJ2-2; the D gene is possibly TRBD2 (6 bases). Germline assignment: CDR1 SGHVS and CDR2 FNYEAQ. The CDR3 totals 16 residues. Deletions cut 5 bases from V and 1 base from J, with 14 bases between. CDR3 loop: CASSIREVQNTGELFF. CDR3 DNA sequence: TGTGCCAGCAGCATAAGGGAGGTTCAGAACACCGGGGAGCTGTTTTTT.

This clone was seen only a few times. The rearrangement joins TRBV25-1 to TRBJ2-7; 9 bases align to TRBD1. CDR1 is MGHDK, CDR2 SYGVNS, per germline. This CDR3 is 17 amino acids long. V was pared by 2 bases and J by 3 bases, with 11 bases of the junction left unmatched. In DNA, the CDR3 is TGTGCCAGCAGTGAAGGGCATGGGGACAGGGCGGGCTACGAGCAGTACTTC. This codes for CASSEGHGDRAGYEQYF.

The rearrangement uses TRBV2 and TRBJ1-6; TRBD1 agrees at 7 bases. The CDR3 sequence is 15 residues long. Trimming removed 4 bases from V and 5 bases from J; junction bases left unmatched: 5. Germline loops: CDR1 SNHLY, CDR2 FYNNEI. The CDR3 DNA reads TGTGCCAGCAGTGTCGGGACAGACGATAATTCACCCCTCCACTTT. This sequence encodes CASSVGTDDNSPLHF.

The chain couples TRBV6-2 or TRBV6-3 to TRBJ2-5, with TRBD2 identical over 9 bases. The J segment lost 5 bases and the V segment lost 2 bases, leaving 9 bases of the junction unmatched. The CDR3 extends over 16 amino acids. Germline CDR1 MNHEY, CDR2 SVGEGT. The CDR3 region has the DNA TGTGCCAGCAGTTACGGTGGCGGGGGGGCTTTGGAGACCCAGTACTTC. Amino acids: CASSYGGGGALETQYF.